These 9 T cell receptor beta chains were all obtained from the same sample, sequenced in a study of T cell repertoires in cytomegalovirus infection. TCRdb recomputed calls from the reads with MiXCR, one row per CDR3 protein. Altogether 500,000 to 600,000 distinct CDR3 sequences are present, about 15% being singletons, with the ten largest covering 24%. The sequenced material came from CD8+ T cells from PBMCs. The receptors derive from a human donor in good health (CMV status not recorded). Some clones in this sample may be carry-over from other donors' samples.

This clonotype was recorded many times. The chain couples TRBV12-3 or TRBV12-4 to TRBJ2-2; D is perhaps TRBD2 (6 bases). V lost 3 bases and J 1 base, leaving 9 bases between the germline ends. This CDR3 contains 15 residues. The CDR3 loop reads CASSLSGENTGELFF. The CDR3 bases are TGTGCCAGCAGTTTGTCGGGGGAGAACACCGGGGAGCTGTTTTTT.

This clonotype was found many times. This sequence joins TRBV12-3 or TRBV12-4 and TRBJ2-3, with D possibly TRBD2 on 6 matching bases. V shed 3 bases and J shed 4 bases, with 14 bases lying between them. The CDR3 runs 15 residues. CDR3 nucleotides: TGTGCCAGCAGTTTTCAGGGCGGAGGGTCAGATACGCAGTATTTT. Amino acid sequence: CASSFQGGGSDTQYF.

This clonotype was seen more than once but under ten times. The chain links TRBV20-1 to TRBJ2-1; D uncertain. Trimming took 6 bases from V and 0 from J, leaving 9 bases between them. The CDR3 length is 13 residues. Germline V gene lookup returns CDR1 DFQATT and CDR2 SNEGSKA (reference sequence). The CDR3 spells CSAPADSYNEQFF. DNA for the CDR3: TGCAGTGCACCGGCGGACTCCTACAATGAGCAGTTCTTC.

In the case of this clonotype: A much larger clonotype is one base distant, so this may be a read error. Because the CDR3 is missing its conserved closing phenylalanine or tryptophan, this is likely a read error. The V and J genes are TRBV7-8 and TRBJ1-1; D not resolved. The CDR3 has 12 residues. Germline CDR1 reads SGHVS; CDR2 reads FQNEAQ. V lost 5 bases and J 7 bases, leaving 11 bases between the germline ends. The CDR3 coding sequence is TGTGCCAGCAGCGCCCGGGTAGGTGAAGCTTTCTTA. Residues: CASSARVGEAFL.

This clonotype was seen many times. The chain links TRBV7-9 to TRBJ1-1; TRBD1 is a possible D gene (5 bases). The germline CDR1 and CDR2 sequences are SEHNR and FQNEAQ (reference sequence). There are 16 residues in the CDR3. The ends were cut back, 1 base at V and 4 bases at J, with 16 bases in the middle. The CDR3 coding sequence is TGTGCCAGCAGCTTAGGCTCATCAGGGACGGGCACTGAAGCTTTCTTT. Protein product: CASSLGSSGTGTEAFF.

The CDR3 loop is CATSSGGGNEAFF. The CDR3 DNA sequence: TGTGCCACCAGCTCTGGGGGAGGCAACGAAGCTTTCTTT. The genes are TRBV15 and TRBJ1-1; D perhaps matches TRBD1 (5 bases). Trimming took 5 bases from V and 8 from J, leaving 15 bases between them. CDR1 LNHNV and CDR2 YYDKDF come from the germline V gene (reference sequence). The CDR3 loop spans 13 amino acids. The whole variable domain, filled in from reference TRBV15 and TRBJ1-1, reads DAMVIQNPRYQVTQFGKPVTLSCSQTLNHNVMYWYQQKSSQAPKLLFHYYDKDFNNEADTPDNFQSRRPNTSFCFLDIRSPGLGDTAMYLCATSSGGGNEAFFGQGTRLTVV.

This clonotype has ten or more counts. This rearrangement joins TRBV27 to TRBJ2-2; 13 bases fit TRBD2. From germline, CDR1 is MNHEY and CDR2 SMNVEV (reference sequence). This CDR3 contains 15 residues. The V and J ends lost 5 bases and 7 bases, in that order; junction bases with no gene match: 4. The CDR3 protein is CASSPGLAGNGELFF. CDR3 in DNA: TGTGCCAGCAGTCCGGGACTAGCGGGGAACGGGGAGCTGTTTTTT.

This clonotype showed up many times. The chain has TRBV11-2 and TRBJ2-5; 13 bases align to TRBD2. The V segment lost 5 bases and the J segment 5 bases; nucleotides outside the gene matches: 8. In germline, CDR1 is SGHAT, CDR2 FQNNGV. CDR3 length equals 16 residues. The CDR3 protein is CASSPAGLAGFETQYF. The CDR3, as DNA: TGTGCCAGCAGCCCCGCGGGACTAGCGGGATTTGAGACCCAGTACTTC.

The chain carries TRBV5-4 and TRBJ1-1; 8 positions agree with TRBD1. V lost 3 bases and J lost 3; bases outside the gene matches: 19. Germline CDR1 and CDR2: SGHNT and YYREEE (reference sequence). CDR3 length: 19 residues. The CDR3 bases are TGTGCCAGCAGCTACGAACCCCCAAATACAGACAGGGGAGACACTGAAGCTTTCTTT. Its protein product is CASSYEPPNTDRGDTEAFF.